Shown below are 9 T cell receptor beta chains from a single sample sequenced in a study of a mutant IDH1 vaccine in newly diagnosed glioma. The time point is: week 11, during vaccination. The vaccine gave 300 ug of a 20-mer mutant IDH1 peptide subcutaneously per dose. Their specific antigens are unknown. Profiling relied on immunoSEQ multiplex PCR, and the TCRdb table lists in-frame clones only, not all of them. The sample carries some 64,000 clones, 75% to 85% recorded once. The sample consisted of PBMCs, taken from a glioma patient whose treatment included an IDH1 peptide vaccine. These receptors all come from a man aged 45-60 years with glioma.

This clone came up a few times. The genes are TRBV5-4 and TRBJ1-1, with D unclear. The CDR3 is made up of 13 amino acids. CDR1 and CDR2 from the germline V gene are SGHNT and YYREEE (reference sequence). V was cut by 5 bases and J by 0 bases, with 8 bases left in between. This chain's CDR3 is CASSNALNTEAFF. The CDR3 coding sequence is TGTGCCAGCAGTAACGCCTTGAACACTGAAGCTTTCTTT.

The chain has TRBV19 and TRBJ2-5; 8 nucleotides match TRBD1. The germline V gene encodes CDR1 LNHDA and CDR2 SQIVND (reference sequence). This CDR3 is built from 15 residues. The V gene end was trimmed by 1 base and the J gene end by 0 bases; junction bases not matched to a gene: 1. The CDR3 protein is CASSIGDRNQETQYF. The CDR3, as DNA: TGTGCCAGTAGTATAGGGGACAGGAACCAAGAGACCCAGTACTTC. The full variable domain, in which reference TRBV19 and TRBJ2-5 provide the parts outside the CDR3, is DGGITQSPKYLFRKEGQNVTLSCEQNLNHDAMYWYRQDPGQGLRLIYYSQIVNDFQKGDIAEGYSVSREKKESFPLTVTSAQKNPTAFYLCASSIGDRNQETQYFGPGTRLLVL.

V and J are TRBV5-1 and TRBJ2-1; no clear D gene. In germline, CDR1 is SGHRS, CDR2 YFSETQ. Trimming stripped 2 bases from V and 3 bases from J, with 21 bases between. The CDR3 is 18 residues long. The CDR3 DNA is TGCGCCAGCAGCTTTGCTCCGATTGACCAGACGCTCTACAATGAGCAGTTCTTC. As protein: CASSFAPIDQTLYNEQFF. The variable domain in full, with the rest retrieved from reference TRBV5-1 and TRBJ2-1, is KAGVTQTPRYLIKTRGQQVTLSCSPISGHRSVSWYQQTPGQGLQFLFEYFSETQRNKGNFPGRFSGRQFSNSRSEMNVSTLELGDSALYLCASSFAPIDQTLYNEQFFGPGTRLTVL.

This chain uses TRBV6-5 with TRBJ2-2; D tentatively reads TRBD1 or TRBD2 (5 bases each). Looked up from germline, CDR1 is MNHEY and CDR2 is SVGAGI. The CDR3 spans 15 residues. Trimming removed 6 bases at V and 5 bases at J, with 16 bases between. For the CDR3, the DNA is TGTGCCAGCAGCCGTGGGGGATTTGGGACCGGGGAGCTGTTTTTT. This sequence encodes CASSRGGFGTGELFF.

The rearrangement uses TRBV6-5 and TRBJ1-1; 9 nucleotides align to TRBD1. The CDR3 has 13 amino acids. V shed 8 bases and J 9 bases; nucleotides not matched to a gene: 10. Germline CDR1 MNHEY, CDR2 SVGAGI. CDR3 loop: CASSPGQGTKAFF. The CDR3 bases are TGTGCCAGCTCGCCCGGACAGGGGACGAAAGCTTTCTTT.

The CDR3 loop reads CSAAGGQREAFF. The CDR3 coding sequence is TGCAGCGCCGCCGGGGGGCAACGCGAAGCTTTCTTT. V is TRBV29-1 and J is TRBJ1-1; tentatively, D is TRBD1 (6 bases). The CDR3 sequence is 12 residues long. CDR1 and CDR2 from the germline V gene are SQVTM and ANQGSEA. The V and J ends lost 7 bases and 8 bases respectively, with 17 bases between them.

This clone was seen a single time. The chain uses TRBV27 and TRBJ1-2; 8 bases line up with TRBD1. The CDR3 spans 15 residues. Trimming at V came to 4 bases and at J to 4 bases, leaving 8 bases not matched to a gene. The germline gives CDR1 MNHEY, CDR2 SMNVEV (reference sequence). The CDR3 nucleotides read TGTGCCAGCAGTTCCCAGGCAGGGGGCGCCTATGGCTACACCTTC. Amino acids: CASSSQAGGAYGYTF.

The chain joins TRBV7-9 to TRBJ2-7; 10 nucleotides align to TRBD1. Losses at the gene ends were 7 bases for V and 4 bases for J; bases not matched to a gene: 10. In germline, CDR1 is SEHNR, CDR2 FQNEAQ (reference sequence). The CDR3 sequence is 15 residues long. CDR3 in amino acids: CASTLPGDRGYEQYF. In DNA, the CDR3 is TGTGCCAGCACTCTCCCGGGGGACAGGGGTTACGAGCAGTACTTC.

The rearrangement uses TRBV28 and TRBJ1-5; D may be TRBD1 (6 bases). This CDR3 comprises 18 residues. Germline CDR1 reads MDHEN; CDR2 reads SYDVKM. V shed 4 bases and J shed 1 base, with 20 bases lying between them. The CDR3 bases are TGTGCCAGCAGTTCCCCGAGGGACACCCAAGGAAGCAATCAGCCCCAGCATTTT. The encoded protein is CASSSPRDTQGSNQPQHF. Complete variable domain (other parts from reference TRBV28 and TRBJ1-5): DVKVTQSSRYLVKRTGEKVFLECVQDMDHENMFWYRQDPGLGLRLIYFSYDVKMKEKGDIPEGYSVSREKKERFSLILESASTNQTSMYLCASSSPRDTQGSNQPQHFGDGTRLSIL.